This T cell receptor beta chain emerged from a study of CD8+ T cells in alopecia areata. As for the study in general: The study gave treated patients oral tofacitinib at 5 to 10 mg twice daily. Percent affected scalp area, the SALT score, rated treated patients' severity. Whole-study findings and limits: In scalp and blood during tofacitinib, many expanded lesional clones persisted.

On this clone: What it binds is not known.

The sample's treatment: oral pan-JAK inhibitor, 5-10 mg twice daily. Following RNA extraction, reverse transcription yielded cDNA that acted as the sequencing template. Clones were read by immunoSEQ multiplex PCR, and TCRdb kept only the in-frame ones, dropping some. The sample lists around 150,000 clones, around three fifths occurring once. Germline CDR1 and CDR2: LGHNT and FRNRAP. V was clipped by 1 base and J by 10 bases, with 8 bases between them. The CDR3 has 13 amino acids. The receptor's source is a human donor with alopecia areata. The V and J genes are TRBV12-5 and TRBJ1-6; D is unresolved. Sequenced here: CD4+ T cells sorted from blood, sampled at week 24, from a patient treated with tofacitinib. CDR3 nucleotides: TGTGCTAGTGGTTTGGAAATACAATCACCCCTCCACTTT. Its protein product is CASGLEIQSPLHF.